The entry that follows covers one T cell receptor (beta chain) sequence. Antigen specificity is unknown. PCR was performed using 60 Vbeta and 13 Jbeta primers. Only in-frame clones appear in the TCRdb table, and some are missing; sequencing was by immunoSEQ multiplex PCR. This repertoire shows 130,000 or so clones, approximately 85% found once; its top ten account for under 7%. The data are from a study of cytomegalovirus exposure and HLA in healthy donors. The CDR3 extends over 13 amino acids. Germline V gene sequence: CDR1 MNHEY, CDR2 SVGAGI. V was shortened by 5 bases and J by 7 bases, with 12 bases between the two germline ends. Study-level findings and limits: It was confirmed in vitro that a few of the CMV-associated chains were specific for CMV antigens. The authors considered a cluster of highly shared sequence variants likely to be a sequencing artifact. Several of the most significant clusters appeared, in a later analysis, to be linked to common viral pathogens. Using the classifier, cytomegalovirus status was reportedly diagnosed with high specificity and sensitivity.

The TCR comes from a woman between 25 and 40 years old in good health and CMV-seropositive. Specimen: PBMCs. The gene calls are TRBV6-5 and TRBJ1-5; D gene ambiguous. CDR3 sequence: CASSPRAEQPQHF. In nucleotides, the CDR3 is TGTGCCAGCAGTCCGAGGGCGGAGCAGCCCCAGCATTTT.